Shown below are 25 T cell receptor beta chains from a single sample sequenced in a study of T-cell memory formation after mild COVID-19. TCRdb called the 5' RACE reads again in MiXCR, with one record for every CDR3 protein. The profile shows 250,000 to 300,000 distinct CDR3 sequences, about 16% of them singletons. Sequencing was done on a sample of PBMCs or a T cell subset sorted from them (not recorded which). The receptor source for this set is a man aged 18-30 years who had mild COVID-19 (a few samples of this study predate the infection). Cell type and time point are not known.

V gene TRBV7-2 combines with J gene TRBJ1-5; 7 bases agree with TRBD1. There are 15 residues in the CDR3. J lost 4 bases, V lost 1 base, and 4 bases had no gene match. The germline V gene encodes CDR1 SGHTA and CDR2 FQGNSA. The CDR3 coding sequence is TGTGCCAGCAGCTTAGAAGCGACAGGGAATCAGCCCCAGCATTTT. Translated, it gives CASSLEATGNQPQHF.

The V call is TRBV12-3 or TRBV12-4, the J call TRBJ2-3; 10 positions match TRBD2. The CDR3 is 16 amino acids. The ends lost 3 bases at V and 2 bases at J; junction bases unmatched: 5. CDR3 sequence (DNA): TGTGCCAGCAGTTTCGGTAGCGGGGGGAACACAGATACGCAGTATTTT. This translates into CASSFGSGGNTDTQYF.

This clonotype was counted a single time. V and J are TRBV7-2 and TRBJ1-1; tentatively, D is TRBD1 (6 bases). The CDR3 is 14 amino acids. Trimming removed 3 bases from V and 10 bases from J, with 18 bases in between. Germline lookup yields CDR1 SGHTA and CDR2 FQGNSA. The CDR3 sequence is CASSFGGRVGIAFF. The DNA for the CDR3 is TGTGCCAGCAGCTTTGGGGGGCGCGTGGGTATAGCTTTCTTT. Combining the CDR3 with reference TRBV7-2 and TRBJ1-1 gives the whole variable domain GAGVSQSPSNKVTEKGKDVELRCDPISGHTALYWYRQSLGQGLEFLIYFQGNSAPDKSGLPSDRFSAERTGGSVSTLTIQRTQQEDSAVYLCASSFGGRVGIAFFGQGTRLTVV.

In its sample, this clonotype was seen many times. The rearrangement uses TRBV2 and TRBJ2-4, with D possibly called TRBD1 or TRBD2 (5 bases each). This CDR3 has 13 residues. The ends were cut back, 7 bases at V and 3 bases at J, with 10 bases in the middle. Germline CDR1 SNHLY, CDR2 FYNNEI. The CDR3, as DNA: TGTGCCAGCATTGTGGGGGTCAAAAACATTCAGTACTTC. This encodes CASIVGVKNIQYF.

The chain links TRBV12-3 or TRBV12-4 to TRBJ2-7, with D maybe TRBD2 (5 bases). The CDR3 has 14 amino acids. V was shortened by 5 bases and J by 2 bases, with 13 bases between the two germline ends. CDR3 loop: CASSRNAGPYEQYF. CDR3 sequence (DNA): TGTGCCAGCAGTCGAAATGCGGGTCCCTACGAGCAGTACTTC.

The V and J genes are TRBV5-4 and TRBJ2-3; TRBD2 agrees at 7 bases. This CDR3 has 15 amino acids. V shed 4 bases and J 4 bases; nucleotides not matched to a gene: 9. The V gene's germline CDR1 is SGHNT and CDR2 YYREEE (reference sequence). CDR3 sequence (DNA): TGTGCCAGCAGCCCCCCCGGGGGGTCGGCAGATACGCAGTATTTT. It codes for CASSPPGGSADTQYF.

This clonotype was counted at least ten times. The chain couples TRBV5-1 to TRBJ2-3, with TRBD2 identical over 7 bases. Looked up from germline, CDR1 is SGHRS and CDR2 is YFSETQ. The CDR3 consists of 14 residues. The V gene end was trimmed by 4 bases and the J gene end by 4 bases; junction bases not matched to a gene: 6. The chain's CDR3 is CASSPSGAADTQYF. In DNA, the CDR3 is TGCGCCAGCAGCCCAAGCGGGGCGGCAGATACGCAGTATTTT.

This CDR3 reads CATTPRTTDTDTQYF. The CDR3, as DNA: TGTGCCACCACGCCAAGGACAACAGACACAGATACGCAGTATTTT. The V and J genes are TRBV12-3 or TRBV12-4 and TRBJ2-3; D possibly corresponds to TRBD1 (5 bases). Trimming removed 10 bases from V and 2 bases from J, with 19 bases in between. This CDR3 comprises 15 residues.

The V gene is TRBV12-3 or TRBV12-4, the J gene TRBJ1-5; D remains unclear. This CDR3 is 16 amino acids long. The V gene lost 5 bases and the J gene lost 0 bases, with 14 bases spanning the gap. DNA for the CDR3: TGTGCCAGCAGTCCCAGACCCTTGGTTAGCAATCAGCCCCAGCATTTT. It encodes CASSPRPLVSNQPQHF.

This clonotype has just a few counts. V is TRBV6-2 or TRBV6-3 and J is TRBJ2-1; D is unclear. Trimming stripped 6 bases from V and 8 bases from J, with 11 bases between. The CDR3 contains 12 residues. Germline CDR1 MNHEY, CDR2 SVGEGT. CDR3 sequence reads: CASSHLPHEQFF. The CDR3 DNA is TGTGCCAGCAGCCACCTCCCGCATGAGCAGTTCTTC.

The chain links TRBV4-2 to TRBJ2-3; TRBD2 matches 15 bases. V shed 3 bases, J shed 7 bases, and the junction held 8 bases outside the gene matches. The length of the CDR3 is 17 residues. Germline CDR1 is LGHNA and CDR2 is YNFKEQ. CDR3 in DNA: TGTGCCAGCAGCCAGGCTGAAGGACTAGCGGGGGGGAATACGCAGTATTTT. The encoded protein is CASSQAEGLAGGNTQYF.

This clonotype was found a few times. The V call is TRBV7-2, the J call TRBJ2-3; D is uncertain. V dropped 6 bases and J dropped 0 bases, with 10 bases sitting between them. The germline CDR1 and CDR2 sequences are SGHTA and FQGNSA. The CDR3 length is 14 residues. The CDR3 nucleotides read TGTGCCAGCAGGTCCTTCCAGAGCACAGATACGCAGTATTTT. Protein: CASRSFQSTDTQYF.

In this sample, this clonotype turned up many times. The rearrangement joins TRBV20-1 to TRBJ2-7; D is ambiguous. The CDR3 is made up of 13 amino acids. Germline loops: CDR1 DFQATT, CDR2 SNEGSKA (reference sequence). Trimming shortened V by 5 bases and J by 5 bases, and 16 bases separated the two germline ends. CDR3: CSAPQQWGHEQYF. The CDR3 bases are TGCAGTGCTCCCCAACAGTGGGGTCACGAGCAGTACTTC.

This sequence joins TRBV6-6 and TRBJ1-1; unclear D gene. The V gene lost 6 bases and the J gene lost 5 bases, with 10 bases spanning the gap. CDR3 length equals 12 residues. Germline V gives CDR1 MNHNY, CDR2 SVGAGI (reference sequence). The DNA of the CDR3 is TGTGCCAGCAGCACGGACTGGACTGAAGCTTTCTTT. This gives the protein CASSTDWTEAFF.

The gene calls are TRBV12-3 or TRBV12-4 and TRBJ2-2, with D perhaps TRBD1 (6 bases). V lost 8 bases to trimming and J lost 1 base, with 14 bases between them. The length of the CDR3 is 15 residues. The CDR3 here is CASGGQIMNTGELFF. The CDR3 DNA reads TGTGCCAGCGGCGGACAGATTATGAACACCGGGGAGCTGTTTTTT.

The chain employs TRBV4-3 and TRBJ2-7; a possible D gene is TRBD1 (5 bases). Germline assignment: CDR1 LGHNA and CDR2 YSLEER. V shed 1 base and J shed 7 bases, with 11 bases lying between them. The CDR3 totals 13 residues. CDR3 sequence reads: CASSQGWGREQYF. DNA of the CDR3: TGCGCCAGCAGCCAAGGATGGGGCAGGGAGCAGTACTTC.

The rearrangement joins TRBV5-1 to TRBJ1-2, with 7 bases matching TRBD1. CDR3 size: 14 residues. The germline CDR1 and CDR2 sequences are SGHRS and YFSETQ. J gave up 2 bases and V 2 bases, and 3 bases lay outside the gene matches. The CDR3 DNA reads TGCGCCAGCAGCTTCTCGACAGGGAACTATGGCTACACCTTC. This codes for CASSFSTGNYGYTF.

The rearrangement joins TRBV6-2 or TRBV6-3 to TRBJ2-3; D remains unclear. This CDR3 spans 12 amino acids. V was clipped by 2 bases and J by 8 bases, with 8 bases between them. Looked up from germline, CDR1 is MNHEY and CDR2 is SVGEGT. In DNA form, the CDR3 reads TGTGCCAGCAGTTACCCCCAGCCTACGCAGTATTTT. This encodes CASSYPQPTQYF.

This chain connects TRBV6-2 or TRBV6-3 to TRBJ2-7, with D hard to call. Trimming shortened V by 0 bases and J by 4 bases, and 7 bases separated the two germline ends. CDR1 and CDR2 from the germline V gene are MNHEY and SVGEGT. This CDR3 is built from 13 residues. The CDR3 sequence is CASSYSASYEQYF. CDR3 coding DNA: TGTGCCAGCAGTTACTCCGCGTCTTACGAGCAGTACTTC.

The rearrangement uses TRBV24-1 and TRBJ2-1; D perhaps matches TRBD1 (5 bases). This CDR3 contains 15 residues. Germline lookup yields CDR1 KGHDR and CDR2 SFDVKD. The V gene lost 7 bases and the J gene lost 8 bases, with 20 bases spanning the gap. Here the CDR3 reads CATSNRKGGIDEQFF. In DNA form, the CDR3 reads TGTGCCACCAGCAACAGGAAGGGTGGGATCGATGAGCAGTTCTTC.

A few counts support this clonotype. The gene calls are TRBV3-1 and TRBJ1-6; D unclear. Trimming stripped 0 bases from V and 0 bases from J, with 12 bases between. CDR1 is LGHDT, CDR2 YNNKEL, per germline (reference sequence). This CDR3 has 18 residues. CDR3 sequence reads: CASSQDREEISYNSPLHF. For the CDR3, the DNA is TGTGCCAGCAGCCAAGATCGAGAGGAGATCTCCTATAATTCACCCCTCCACTTT.

A few counts support this clonotype. This chain joins TRBV6-5 and TRBJ1-2; D unclear. Per the germline V gene, CDR1 is MNHEY and CDR2 is SVGAGI. The CDR3 runs to 13 residues. Between the trimmed V and J ends, which lost 7 bases and 0 bases, there was a span of 9 bases. The CDR3 loop is CASKRGSNYGYTF. The CDR3 DNA follows: TGTGCCAGCAAACGCGGGTCTAACTATGGCTACACCTTC.

CDR3 DNA sequence: TGTGCCACCAGTGTGGAGCAGGGGGCGCTGAATGAGCAGTTCTTC. Translated, it gives CATSVEQGALNEQFF. The V and J genes are TRBV24-1 and TRBJ2-1; 8 bases are a match to TRBD1. CDR3 length: 15 amino acids. Germline V gene data show CDR1 as KGHDR and CDR2 as SFDVKD. The V and J ends lost 5 bases and 7 bases, in that order; junction bases with no gene match: 9.

The chain uses TRBV12-3 or TRBV12-4 and TRBJ1-5; perhaps TRBD1 as D (5 bases). The V gene lost 4 bases and the J gene lost 3 bases, with 7 bases spanning the gap. The CDR3 is made up of 13 amino acids. The CDR3 DNA sequence: TGTGCCAGCAGTTGGGGCACCAATCAGCCCCAGCATTTT. As protein: CASSWGTNQPQHF.

This clonotype was seen a handful of times. The V gene is TRBV3-1, the J gene TRBJ1-5; D is undetermined. The CDR3 length is 15 residues. Deletions cut 5 bases from V and 1 base from J, with 12 bases between. Germline CDR1 is LGHDT and CDR2 is YNNKEL (reference sequence). CDR3 DNA: TGTGCCAGCAGCTACGGTCCGGGAAGCAATCAGCCCCAGCATTTT. Residues: CASSYGPGSNQPQHF. The full variable domain, with the rest looked up from reference TRBV3-1 and TRBJ1-5, is DTAVSQTPKYLVTQMGNDKSIKCEQNLGHDTMYWYKQDSKKFLKIMFSYNNKELIINETVPNRFSPKSPDKAHLNLHINSLELGDSAVYFCASSYGPGSNQPQHFGDGTRLSIL.